These 14 T cell receptor beta chains share one sample of origin, sequenced in a study of CD8 T cells in Susac syndrome. When the RNA was reverse transcribed, random hexamers were used with an input of roughly 0.5 to 1 ug. TCRdb independently ran MiXCR on the immunoSEQ multiplex PCR reads; one entry per CDR3 protein. The sample has about 140,000 distinct CDR3 sequences; roughly 94% are singletons. The sample was CD4+ T cells from PBMCs. The receptors come from a human donor with Susac syndrome.

The rearrangement joins TRBV15 to TRBJ1-3; D is possibly TRBD1 (6 bases). CDR1 is LNHNV and CDR2 is YYDKDF in the germline V gene (reference sequence). With 7 bases removed from V and 4 bases from J, the gap between germline ends came to 11 bases. There are 13 residues in the CDR3. CDR3 sequence (DNA): TGTGCCACCACCAGGGGCGGAGGAAACACCATATATTTT. This sequence encodes CATTRGGGNTIYF. Full variable domain (outside the CDR3, taken from reference TRBV15 and TRBJ1-3): DAMVIQNPRYQVTQFGKPVTLSCSQTLNHNVMYWYQQKSSQAPKLLFHYYDKDFNNEADTPDNFQSRRPNTSFCFLDIRSPGLGDTAMYLCATTRGGGNTIYFGEGSWLTVV.

The rearrangement joins TRBV3-1 to TRBJ2-5, with D uncertain. CDR3 length: 13 amino acids. V was cut by 2 bases and J by 7 bases, with 11 bases left in between. Germline V CDR1 and CDR2: LGHDT, YNNKEL (reference sequence). The DNA of the CDR3 is TGTGCCAGCAGCCAATTGACGTACGGGACCCAGTACTTC. Protein sequence: CASSQLTYGTQYF.

This clonotype was recorded only once. CDR3 sequence reads: CSAPPPRGNYEQYF. In DNA form, the CDR3 reads TGCAGTGCTCCACCGCCCAGGGGAAACTACGAGCAGTACTTC. This chain uses TRBV20-1 with TRBJ2-7; the D gene is possibly TRBD1 (6 bases). The CDR3 is 14 amino acids. V was trimmed by 5 bases and J by 3 bases, leaving 17 bases between them. Germline assignment: CDR1 DFQATT and CDR2 SNEGSKA (reference sequence).

V usage is TRBV20-1 and J usage is TRBJ2-7; TRBD2 matches at 8 bases. Per the germline V gene, CDR1 is DFQATT and CDR2 is SNEGSKA (reference sequence). Losses at the gene ends were 4 bases for V and 6 bases for J; bases not matched to a gene: 5. CDR3 length equals 12 residues. In DNA, the CDR3 is TGCAGTGCTACTAGCGGGCTGCCCGAGCAGTACTTC. It yields the protein CSATSGLPEQYF.

The CDR3 DNA reads as TGCAGTGCTAGAGATCCCCTCTCGGCAGGCGGCTACGAGCAGTACTTC. Amino acid sequence: CSARDPLSAGGYEQYF. The chain couples TRBV20-1 to TRBJ2-7, with D unresolved. CDR3 size: 16 residues. Germline CDR1 reads DFQATT; CDR2 reads SNEGSKA (reference sequence). V lost 0 bases and J 3 bases, leaving 18 bases between the germline ends.

The CDR3 sequence is CASSNVVGGGRANYGYTF. CDR3 in DNA: TGTGCCAGCAGCAACGTCGTAGGTGGCGGCAGAGCTAACTATGGCTACACCTTC. This chain connects TRBV7-2 to TRBJ1-2; no clear D gene. There are 18 residues in the CDR3. V shed 5 bases and J shed 0 bases, with 22 bases lying between them. Germline assignment: CDR1 SGHTA and CDR2 FQGNSA.

This clonotype was detected once. Written as DNA, the CDR3 is TGTGCCACCAGCAGAGATGAGGGCGGATCAAACATTCAGTACTTC. Its translation: CATSRDEGGSNIQYF. The chain couples TRBV15 to TRBJ2-4; possibly TRBD2 for D (5 bases). Germline V lookup: CDR1 LNHNV, CDR2 YYDKDF (reference sequence). Trimming shortened V by 0 bases and J by 6 bases, and 12 bases separated the two germline ends. This CDR3 has 15 amino acids.

The CDR3 protein is CASSGGQGYEQYF. In DNA, the CDR3 is TGCGCCAGCAGCGGGGGACAGGGCTACGAGCAGTACTTC. V usage is TRBV5-1 and J usage is TRBJ2-7, with 9 bases aligning to TRBD1. The junction had 2 bases not matched to a gene; V was cut back by 4 bases and J by 3 bases. The CDR3 has 13 amino acids. Looked up from germline, CDR1 is SGHRS and CDR2 is YFSETQ.

V is TRBV27 and J is TRBJ2-1; maybe TRBD1 (6 bases). Germline V gene sequence: CDR1 MNHEY, CDR2 SMNVEV (reference sequence). This CDR3 contains 14 residues. The V end was cut by 6 bases, the J end by 3 bases, with 12 bases between. The CDR3 loop reads CASSRPDSYNEQFF. CDR3 coding DNA: TGTGCCAGCAGCCGCCCGGACAGCTACAATGAGCAGTTCTTC.

The chain carries TRBV7-2 and TRBJ2-3; 9 bases align to TRBD2. The germline gives CDR1 SGHTA, CDR2 FQGNSA. With V trimmed by 2 bases and J by 2 bases, 11 bases remained unmatched. The CDR3 totals 18 residues. CDR3 loop: CASSLRLAGPFNTDTQYF. The CDR3 DNA is TGTGCCAGCAGCTTAAGGCTAGCGGGGCCATTTAACACAGATACGCAGTATTTT. Based on the CDR3 plus reference TRBV7-2 and TRBJ2-3, the full variable domain is GAGVSQSPSNKVTEKGKDVELRCDPISGHTALYWYRQSLGQGLEFLIYFQGNSAPDKSGLPSDRFSAERTGGSVSTLTIQRTQQEDSAVYLCASSLRLAGPFNTDTQYFGPGTRLTVL.

The chain carries TRBV5-6 and TRBJ2-5; 12 nucleotides match TRBD2. Germline V CDR1 and CDR2: SGHDT, YYEEEE. CDR3 size: 17 residues. Unmatched junction bases numbered 12, after V lost 4 bases and J lost 5 bases. The CDR3 nucleotides are TGTGCCAGCAGCCCAGGAAGGACTAGCGGGGCCAGGGAGACCCAGTACTTC. It is translated as CASSPGRTSGARETQYF.

This clonotype appeared once. The chain has TRBV28 and TRBJ2-2, with 10 positions matching TRBD1. This CDR3 region has 15 residues. Unmatched junction bases numbered 6, after V lost 6 bases and J lost 5 bases. Per the germline V gene, CDR1 is MDHEN and CDR2 is SYDVKM. The CDR3 sequence is CASSPGQGITGELFF. CDR3 in DNA: TGTGCCAGCAGCCCGGGACAGGGGATTACCGGGGAGCTGTTTTTT.

The chain carries TRBV2 and TRBJ1-1; D not certain. V lost 9 bases to trimming and J lost 0 bases, with 5 bases between them. This CDR3 spans 11 amino acids. Germline CDR1 SNHLY, CDR2 FYNNEI. The CDR3 DNA follows: TGTGCCAGGGTCTTGAACACTGAAGCTTTCTTT. Translating gives CARVLNTEAFF.

J is TRBJ2-7 and V is TRBV4-1; D may match TRBD1 or TRBD2 (5 bases each). The CDR3 has 16 amino acids. V lost 4 bases and J lost 0, with 16 bases in between. The germline V gene encodes CDR1 MGHRA and CDR2 YSYEKL. The CDR3 loop reads CASSRGPPGSSYEQYF. The CDR3 nucleotides read TGCGCCAGCAGCCGCGGCCCGCCAGGGAGCTCCTACGAGCAGTACTTC.